This T cell receptor beta chain was retrieved from a study of T cell repertoires in cytomegalovirus infection. TCRdb reprocessed the reads via MiXCR and lists one record per CDR3 protein. The table records hundreds of thousands of distinct CDR3 sequences, around 31% of them present only once. This clonotype is a singleton in its sample. Its antigen is still unknown. Germline V gene sequence: CDR1 DFQATT, CDR2 SNEGSKA (reference sequence). Trimming at V came to 4 bases and at J to 1 base, leaving 10 bases not matched to a gene. The CDR3 sequence is 16 residues long. V gene TRBV20-1 combines with J gene TRBJ1-2; 9 bases match TRBD1. This sequence originates from a human donor in good health (CMV status not recorded). Some clones in this sample may be carry-over from other donors' samples. This specimen was cultured PBMCs, taken from culture after CMV antigen stimulation. CDR3 sequence (DNA): TGCAGTGCTACCCGGGAACAGGGGGCCTATAACTATGGCTACACCTTC. Its translation is CSATREQGAYNYGYTF.